These 29 T cell receptor beta chains came from one sample sequenced in a study of blood T cell repertoires in COVID-19. Generated by immunoSEQ multiplex PCR, the TCRdb table keeps only in-frame clones and is missing some. This table has roughly 290,000 clones, approximately 86% appearing once. Sample: peripheral blood. All receptors come from a woman aged 25 to 39 who had recovered from COVID-19.

The V call is TRBV6-5, the J call TRBJ1-4; TRBD1 might be the D (6 bases). The CDR3 runs 15 residues. V was shortened by 3 bases and J by 6 bases, with 14 bases between the two germline ends. CDR1 and CDR2 from the germline V gene are MNHEY and SVGAGI. In DNA, the CDR3 is TGTGCCAGCAGTTATTCGGGGGGCGAGGATGAAAAACTGTTTTTT. Its protein is CASSYSGGEDEKLFF.

This clone was counted between two and nine times. The genes are TRBV25-1 and TRBJ1-5, with 9 positions matching TRBD1. This CDR3 has 14 amino acids. With V trimmed by 4 bases and J by 6 bases, 4 bases remained unmatched. The germline gives CDR1 MGHDK, CDR2 SYGVNS. The CDR3 nucleotides are TGTGCCAGCAGTGGGACAGGGGCCAGTCAGCCCCAGCATTTT. This translates into CASSGTGASQPQHF.

In DNA, the CDR3 is TGTGCCAGCGGCCCCCGGACAACGAACACCGGGGAGCTGTTTTTT. It codes for CASGPRTTNTGELFF. The chain recombines TRBV2 with TRBJ2-2; D is possibly TRBD1 (5 bases). Deletions cut 8 bases from V and 0 bases from J, with 13 bases between. CDR1 and CDR2 from the germline V gene are SNHLY and FYNNEI. The CDR3 consists of 15 residues.

The chain employs TRBV11-2 and TRBJ1-1, with 8 bases lining up with TRBD1. The V and J ends lost 5 bases and 4 bases, in that order; junction bases with no gene match: 6. Germline V lookup: CDR1 SGHAT, CDR2 FQNNGV. This CDR3 comprises 14 residues. The CDR3 DNA sequence: TGTGCCAGCAGCCCGGACAGGGTGGGCACTGAAGCTTTCTTT. Translated, it gives CASSPDRVGTEAFF.

The chain is built from TRBV3-1 (or the pseudogene TRBV3-2) and TRBJ1-1; TRBD1 matches 11 bases. This CDR3 region has 16 residues. With V trimmed by 4 bases and J by 5 bases, 9 bases remained unmatched. From germline, CDR1 is LGHDT and CDR2 YNNKEL (reference sequence). CDR3 nucleotide sequence: TGTGCCAGCAGCCTTCCCCGGACAGGGGGCGTGACTGAAGCTTTCTTT. It is translated as CASSLPRTGGVTEAFF.

Only one count was recorded for this clone. This chain links TRBV5-1 with TRBJ2-2; no definite D call. Trimming left V 0 bases short and J 5 bases short, with 8 bases between. The CDR3 has 14 residues. CDR1 and CDR2 (germline): SGHRS, YFSETQ. The CDR3 coding sequence is TGCGCCAGCAGCTTGGTCGCGGTAACCGGGGAGCTGTTTTTT. Residues: CASSLVAVTGELFF.

This clone showed up just a few times. The chain joins TRBV7-9 to TRBJ1-2, with a tentative D call TRBD1 (5 bases). The germline CDR1 and CDR2 sequences are SEHNR and FQNEAQ (reference sequence). This CDR3 region has 15 residues. V was pared by 5 bases and J by 2 bases, with 15 bases between. The chain's CDR3 is CASSLGQETNYGYTF. As DNA, the CDR3 is TGTGCCAGCAGCCTGGGGCAGGAGACCAACTATGGCTACACCTTC.

This clone was detected a few times. The rearrangement uses TRBV19 and TRBJ1-5; D unresolved. Trimming pared 7 bases from V and 2 bases from J, leaving 15 bases between. The CDR3 totals 15 residues. The germline V gene has CDR1 LNHDA and CDR2 SQIVND (reference sequence). Written as DNA, the CDR3 is TGTGCCAGTACCCTGACTGGAGGTGGCAATCAGCCCCAGCATTTT. Translation gives CASTLTGGGNQPQHF.

This clone was counted a single time. The chain recombines TRBV12-3 or TRBV12-4 with TRBJ2-7; TRBD1 agrees at 7 bases. This CDR3 region has 13 residues. Trimming removed 6 bases from V and 3 bases from J; junction bases left unmatched: 5. Written as DNA, the CDR3 is TGTGCCAGCAGGAACCGGGACAGCTACGAGCAGTACTTC. Translated: CASRNRDSYEQYF.

V and J are TRBV19 and TRBJ1-5; TRBD1 matches 9 bases. Germline CDR1 is LNHDA and CDR2 is SQIVND (reference sequence). V lost 3 bases, J lost 6 bases, and 6 bases stayed unmatched. The CDR3 consists of 15 residues. DNA for the CDR3: TGTGCCAGTAGTATTGTGGGACAGGGCTCTCAGCCCCAGCATTTT. Translating gives CASSIVGQGSQPQHF.

This clone was seen a handful of times. The chain recombines TRBV5-4 with TRBJ2-2; tentatively, D is TRBD1 (6 bases). This CDR3 contains 14 residues. Germline V gene sequence: CDR1 SGHNT, CDR2 YYREEE (reference sequence). V dropped 2 bases and J dropped 7 bases, with 12 bases sitting between them. The CDR3 region is CASSFQGGGGELFF. Written as DNA, the CDR3 is TGTGCCAGCAGCTTTCAAGGGGGTGGCGGGGAGCTGTTTTTT.

The chain joins TRBV19 to TRBJ2-1, with TRBD2 matching over 16 bases. The length of the CDR3 is 19 residues. CDR1 is LNHDA and CDR2 is SQIVND in the germline V gene (reference sequence). Trimming removed 4 bases from V and 0 bases from J; junction bases left unmatched: 6. The CDR3 nucleotides are TGTGCCAGTAGTACGGTGGGACTAGCGGGAGGGAGCTCCTACAATGAGCAGTTCTTC. Protein product: CASSTVGLAGGSSYNEQFF.

The rearrangement links TRBV30 to TRBJ1-6, with a tentative D call TRBD1 (6 bases). V dropped 4 bases and J dropped 9 bases, with 10 bases sitting between them. This CDR3 has 12 amino acids. Germline V gene lookup returns CDR1 GTSNPN and CDR2 SVGIG (reference sequence). CDR3 region: CAWMLGGSPLHF. The CDR3 coding sequence is TGTGCCTGGATGCTAGGGGGTTCACCCCTCCACTTT.

The V gene is TRBV6-5, the J gene TRBJ1-2; D is undetermined. Per germline, CDR1 MNHEY and CDR2 SVGAGI. This CDR3 contains 13 residues. V lost 7 bases and J 2 bases, leaving 11 bases between the germline ends. The CDR3 spells CASTEGGNYGYTF. The DNA of the CDR3 is TGTGCCAGCACCGAGGGAGGGAACTATGGCTACACCTTC.

This chain links TRBV27 with TRBJ2-2; the match to TRBD2 covers 7 bases. Germline CDR1 and CDR2: MNHEY and SMNVEV (reference sequence). The CDR3 covers 16 residues. V was clipped by 3 bases and J by 8 bases; unmatched bases: 12. CDR3 region: CASSFLRERGDGELFF. As DNA, the CDR3 is TGTGCCAGCAGTTTCCTGAGGGAGCGGGGCGATGGGGAGCTGTTTTTT.

The V call is TRBV5-4, the J call TRBJ1-1; D remains ambiguous. Germline V gives CDR1 SGHNT, CDR2 YYREEE (reference sequence). The CDR3 loop spans 16 amino acids. V gave up 0 bases and J gave up 0 bases, with 12 bases separating them. The CDR3 protein is CASSLAPIDMNTEAFF. CDR3 sequence (DNA): TGTGCCAGCAGCTTGGCCCCTATCGATATGAACACTGAAGCTTTCTTT.

CDR3 protein: CASLDRGENQPQHF. The CDR3, as DNA: TGTGCCAGCCTGGACAGGGGCGAGAATCAGCCCCAGCATTTT. The chain combines TRBV19 with TRBJ1-5, with TRBD1 identical over 9 bases. CDR1 is LNHDA, CDR2 SQIVND, per germline (reference sequence). This CDR3 is 14 amino acids long. J lost 4 bases, V lost 9 bases, and 7 bases had no gene match.

The chain carries TRBV7-9 and TRBJ2-5; possible D gene TRBD1, 5 bases. Trimming left V 5 bases short and J 5 bases short, with 9 bases between. Germline V gene lookup returns CDR1 SEHNR and CDR2 FQNEAQ (reference sequence). This CDR3 region has 12 residues. In DNA form, the CDR3 reads TGTGCCAGCAGCCCAGGGCACGAGACCCAGTACTTC. Its translation: CASSPGHETQYF. Complete variable domain (other parts from reference TRBV7-9 and TRBJ2-5): DTGVSQNPRHKITKRGQNVTFRCDPISEHNRLYWYRQTLGQGPEFLTYFQNEAQLEKSRLLSDRFSAERPKGSFSTLEIQRTEQGDSAMYLCASSPGHETQYFGPGTRLLVL.

The chain recombines TRBV19 with TRBJ1-3; D is possibly TRBD1 (5 bases). The germline CDR1 and CDR2 sequences are LNHDA and SQIVND (reference sequence). V was clipped by 5 bases and J by 0 bases, with 8 bases between them. This CDR3 spans 14 amino acids. DNA for the CDR3: TGTGCCAGTAGTCGGGGGAACTCTGGAAACACCATATATTTT. It codes for CASSRGNSGNTIYF.

This chain connects TRBV28 to TRBJ1-6; D remains ambiguous. The germline gives CDR1 MDHEN, CDR2 SYDVKM. This CDR3 region has 16 residues. Trimming removed 1 base from V and 6 bases from J, with 13 bases in between. The DNA of the CDR3 is TGTGCCAGCAGTTTATTAGGCAGGCCGTCTAATTCACCCCTCCACTTT. This encodes CASSLLGRPSNSPLHF.

The chain couples TRBV3-1 (or the pseudogene TRBV3-2) to TRBJ2-7; TRBD1 might be the D (6 bases). The CDR3 extends over 17 amino acids. V lost 3 bases, J lost 1 base, and 19 bases lay in between. Germline values: CDR1 LGHDT, CDR2 YNNKEL (reference sequence). CDR3 nucleotide sequence: TGTGCCAGCAGCCAGGACCCCACAGGGAGCACTTCCTACGAGCAGTACTTC. Encoded protein: CASSQDPTGSTSYEQYF.

This clone was picked up one time. This chain links TRBV6-1 with TRBJ2-4, with 7 bases identical to TRBD1. The CDR3 is made up of 16 amino acids. The germline V gene has CDR1 MNHNS and CDR2 SASEGT. V shed 2 bases, J shed 0 bases, and the junction held 4 bases outside the gene matches. The DNA of the CDR3 is TGTGCCAGCAGTGAACCCAGGACAGGAGCCAAAAACATTCAGTACTTC. It translates to CASSEPRTGAKNIQYF.

The chain employs TRBV6-6 and TRBJ2-1; no clear D gene. The germline CDR1 and CDR2 sequences are MNHNY and SVGAGI (reference sequence). V lost 7 bases and J lost 8, with 12 bases in between. The CDR3 has 12 amino acids. CDR3 sequence (DNA): TGTGCCAGCACTGGGTCAGGTTATGAGCAGTTCTTC. Translated, it gives CASTGSGYEQFF.

V is TRBV27 and J is TRBJ1-2, with D perhaps TRBD1 (6 bases). V lost 5 bases, J lost 3 bases, and 13 bases lay in between. The CDR3 runs to 14 residues. The V gene's germline CDR1 is MNHEY and CDR2 SMNVEV (reference sequence). CDR3: CASSRADSYYGYTF. As DNA, the CDR3 is TGTGCCAGCAGTCGAGCGGACAGTTACTATGGCTACACCTTC.

The chain carries TRBV7-9 and TRBJ2-2, with 8 bases lining up with TRBD2. Per the germline V gene, CDR1 is SEHNR and CDR2 is FQNEAQ (reference sequence). This CDR3 is 16 amino acids long. The J segment lost 4 bases and the V segment lost 1 base, leaving 5 bases of the junction unmatched. CDR3 sequence (DNA): TGTGCCAGCAGCTTAGGGGCTAGCGGGTTCACCGGGGAGCTGTTTTTT. The encoded protein is CASSLGASGFTGELFF.

The chain combines TRBV11-2 with TRBJ2-1, with 10 bases that match TRBD2. Germline V lookup: CDR1 SGHAT, CDR2 FQNNGV. The CDR3 totals 15 residues. Trimming removed 5 bases from V and 8 bases from J; junction bases left unmatched: 9. The CDR3 sequence: CASSPRLAGLDEQFF. DNA for the CDR3: TGTGCCAGCAGCCCGCGACTAGCGGGTCTTGATGAGCAGTTCTTC.

The rearrangement joins TRBV4-3 to TRBJ2-3; D perhaps matches TRBD2 (5 bases). Germline loops: CDR1 LGHNA, CDR2 YSLEER. V was trimmed by 0 bases and J by 2 bases, leaving 12 bases between them. The CDR3 sequence is 16 residues long. The CDR3 sequence: CASSQDASQSTDTQYF. CDR3 DNA sequence: TGCGCCAGCAGCCAAGACGCTAGCCAATCCACAGATACGCAGTATTTT.

The J gene is TRBJ1-6, the V gene TRBV28; D remains ambiguous. Germline CDR1 and CDR2: MDHEN and SYDVKM. V was pared by 3 bases and J by 15 bases, with 18 bases between. The CDR3 totals 14 residues. The CDR3 loop is CASSLESGVRVLHF. For the CDR3, the DNA is TGTGCCAGCAGTTTGGAGTCCGGGGTAAGGGTCCTCCACTTT.

This clone was seen many times. The rearrangement links TRBV6-4 to TRBJ2-3; 12 bases match TRBD2. This CDR3 contains 14 residues. V gave up 4 bases and J gave up 4 bases; unmatched junction bases: 0. Germline V CDR1 and CDR2: MRHNA, SNTAGT. The CDR3 DNA sequence: TGTGCCAGCAGTGCTAGCGGGGGGGCAGATACGCAGTATTTT. Translating it yields CASSASGGADTQYF.